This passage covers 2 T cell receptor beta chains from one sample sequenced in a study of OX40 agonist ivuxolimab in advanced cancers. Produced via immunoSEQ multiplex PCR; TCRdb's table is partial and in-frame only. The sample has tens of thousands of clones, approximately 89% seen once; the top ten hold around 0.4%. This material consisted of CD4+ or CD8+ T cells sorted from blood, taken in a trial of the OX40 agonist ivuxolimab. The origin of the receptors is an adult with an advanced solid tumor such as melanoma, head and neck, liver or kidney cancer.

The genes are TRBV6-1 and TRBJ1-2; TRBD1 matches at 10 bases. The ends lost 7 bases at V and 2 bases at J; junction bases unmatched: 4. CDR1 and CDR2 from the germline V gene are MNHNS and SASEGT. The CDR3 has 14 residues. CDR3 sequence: CASNRQGANYGYTF. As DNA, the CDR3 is TGTGCCAGCAACCGACAGGGGGCGAACTATGGCTACACCTTC.

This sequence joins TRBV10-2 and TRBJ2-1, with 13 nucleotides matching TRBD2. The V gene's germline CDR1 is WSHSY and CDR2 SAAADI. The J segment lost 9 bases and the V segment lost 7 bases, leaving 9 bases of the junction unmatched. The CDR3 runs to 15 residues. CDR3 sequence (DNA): TGCGCCAGCACTCGGACTAGCGGGAGTGGGGGTGAGCAGTTCTTC. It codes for CASTRTSGSGGEQFF.